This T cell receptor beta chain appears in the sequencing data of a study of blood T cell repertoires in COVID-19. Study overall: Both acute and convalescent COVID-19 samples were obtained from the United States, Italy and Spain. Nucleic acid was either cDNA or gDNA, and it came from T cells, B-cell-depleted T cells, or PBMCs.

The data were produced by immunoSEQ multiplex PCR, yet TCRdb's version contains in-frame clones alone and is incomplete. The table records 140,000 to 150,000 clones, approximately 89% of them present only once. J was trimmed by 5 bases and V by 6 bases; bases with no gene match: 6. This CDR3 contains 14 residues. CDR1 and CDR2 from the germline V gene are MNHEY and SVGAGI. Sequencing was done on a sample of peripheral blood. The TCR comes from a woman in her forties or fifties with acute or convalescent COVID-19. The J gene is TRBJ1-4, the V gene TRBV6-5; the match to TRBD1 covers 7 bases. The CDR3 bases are TGTGCCAGCAGGATTACAGGGGCAAATGAAAAACTGTTTTTT. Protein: CASRITGANEKLFF.